This T cell receptor beta chain was documented in a study of vaccination and CD4 T cells after COVID-19 (dated by TCRdb to between 2021 and 2024). At the level of the whole study: SARS-CoV-2 positivity had been established in the convalescent patients by nasal swab PCR, and mild disease was recorded in about 9 of these patients and severe disease in one. The convalescent cohort comprised six males and four females, including two Hispanic individuals, seven Caucasians, two Asians and one multiracial person. Each participant got two doses of either the Pfizer-BioNTech BNT162b2 vaccine (n=8) or the Moderna mRNA-1273 vaccine (n=2). Post-COVID blood samples were collected from convalescent patients a median of around 100 days after diagnosis, with a range of about 30 to 161 days. Post-vaccine blood samples were taken a median of 72 days after the second vaccine dose, with a range of about 13 to 241 days. For stimulating the cultures, overlapping spike peptide pools were used, derived from SARS-CoV-2 as well as from the common cold coronaviruses HCoV-NL63, HCoV-OC43 and HCoV-229E. Control cultures received a CEFX viral epitope pool as the positive control, an HIV-1 Nef peptide pool as the negative control, or no peptide. The spike-specific CD4+ TCR repertoire was compared before and after mRNA vaccination in over nine COVID-19 convalescent patients and 4 infection-naive healthy vaccine recipients. Overall study results and their limits: Among the post-vaccine SARS-CoV-2-reactive clones in convalescent patients, a median 86.3% showed up only after vaccination, which suggests vaccine-specific priming. Nearly all vaccine-specific clones in convalescent patients (304 of 307) were mono-reactive for SARS-CoV-2 spike rather than cross-reactive with common cold coronaviruses. The median count of SARS-CoV-2-reactive clonotypes went up from 21 after infection to 38 after vaccination, although the change was not significant. The study included relatively few convalescent patients and did not analyze early timepoints after natural infection.

Libraries were prepared through PCR. TCR sequencing of DNA from cultured CD4+ T cells used the Oncomine TCR Beta short-read assay at the Johns Hopkins FTIC core. Genomic DNA was extracted from the cultured CD4+ T cells with the QIAamp micro DNA kit. Oncomine TCR Beta libraries from cultured CD4+ T cells were pooled using unique dual indexes and sequenced on an Illumina iSeq 100. Regarding the original processing steps: Non-productive sequences were removed, and CDR3s not starting with C, not ending with F or W, or shorter than 7 amino acids were discarded. Antigen-specific clonotypes were identified using the MANAFEST web application through comparison of peptide-stimulated wells with reference and other culture wells. Positive clones required FDR below 0.05, an odds ratio above 5, and productive frequency above 0.1% in at least two of three replicate wells. A clonotype counted as cross-reactive if it showed significant expansion both in the SARS-CoV-2 spike wells and in at least one common cold coronavirus spike condition. Using R version 3.6.1, CDR3 homology was evaluated through Levenshtein distances (stringdist) along with unrooted phylogenetic trees (ape). The public sequencing data were trimmed at Q25 with fastp and processed into clonotypes with MiXCR by TCRdb, which kept only in-frame beta chains. Every entry covers one CDR3 protein and lists the most common genes and DNA from its rows. TCRdb's processing, not the study's, gives the V and J calls here. The sample table contains some 5,400 distinct CDR3 sequences; only one count was recorded for about 45% of them. The ten largest clonotypes hold around 27% of the sample.

On this clonotype: Its target antigen remains unknown. Base qualities were left out, and no much larger clone turns up one base away.

The treatment or condition label for this specimen denotes: roughly 10-day PBMC culture with coronavirus spike peptide pools or control peptides (ViraFEST assay). To expand antigen-specific T cells with peptide pools and then pick out the expanded clonotypes through TCR sequencing, the study relied on the ViraFEST assay. The positive SARS-CoV-2 PCR tests of the convalescent patients were dated from March to December 2020, before the Alpha, Beta and Delta variants emerged in the United States. PBMCs were cultured at 1.5 million to 2 million per well in IMDM supplemented with roughly 5% human AB serum and about 9.6 IU/ml IL-2, with about 9 ug/ml peptide pools added. On days 3 and 7, half of the culture medium was replaced with fresh IL-2-containing medium. After approximately eleven days of culture, CD4+ T cells were isolated by negative selection using the EasySep CD4+ T cell isolation kit. Ficoll-Paque Plus gradient centrifugation was used to isolate PBMCs from whole blood, and the isolated PBMCs were then either used fresh or cryopreserved at -140C. Each culture condition was generally run in triplicate wells.

Its CDR3 holds 16 amino acids, cysteine through phenylalanine. The DNA shown is the 48-base CDR3, in frame from base 1. At the junction V is shortened by 4 bases and J by 5 bases; bases outside the gene matches: 14. Based on the germline V gene (reference sequence), the CDR1 and CDR2 sequences are DFQATT and SNEGSKA. The TCR comes from a human donor who had recovered from COVID-19. The material sequenced was CD4+ T cells from blood, cultured in vitro. In this chain, TRBV20-1 is recombined with TRBJ2-7, and TRBD2 matches 10 of the central bases. The DNA is TGCAGTGCTACAACGGCAGCGGGGGGGCGTTTGAACGAGCAGTACTTC. It translates to CSATTAAGGRLNEQYF.